This entry lists 17 T cell receptor beta chains sequenced from one sample in a study of shared clonotypes between healthy human individuals. Produced via immunoSEQ multiplex PCR; TCRdb's table is partial and in-frame only. The sample lists over 2 million clones; 95% were seen once. The sample was naive CD4+ T cells sorted from blood. Subset in this sample: CD45RA+ positively selected. The receptors were sampled from a man between 18 and 29 years old in good health.

The chain employs TRBV10-3 and TRBJ1-6, with TRBD1 identical over 7 bases. This CDR3 region has 16 residues. Germline V lookup: CDR1 ENHRY, CDR2 SYGVKD. The V and J ends lost 6 bases and 3 bases, in that order; junction bases with no gene match: 8. In nucleotides, the CDR3 is TGTGCCATCAGGGCTCATGGGACAGACTATAATTCACCCCTCCACTTT. Its translation: CAIRAHGTDYNSPLHF.

This chain uses TRBV11-2 with TRBJ2-3, with 11 nucleotides matching TRBD2. The CDR3 consists of 15 residues. The germline CDR1 and CDR2 sequences are SGHAT and FQNNGV. Trimming at V came to 1 base and at J to 5 bases, leaving 2 bases not matched to a gene. CDR3 region: CASSLVAGGVDTQYF. In DNA form, the CDR3 reads TGTGCCAGCAGCTTAGTAGCGGGGGGGGTAGATACGCAGTATTTT.

This clone was detected only a few times. The chain links TRBV19 to TRBJ2-1, with TRBD2 as a possible D gene (6 bases). From germline, CDR1 is LNHDA and CDR2 SQIVND (reference sequence). This CDR3 spans 13 amino acids. Trimming removed 7 bases from V and 4 bases from J, with 11 bases in between. The DNA for the CDR3 is TGTGCCAGTACCGTTGGACTATACAATGAGCAGTTCTTC. Amino acids: CASTVGLYNEQFF.

The chain combines TRBV7-2 with TRBJ1-5, with D perhaps TRBD1 (5 bases). The length of the CDR3 is 15 residues. Between the trimmed V and J ends, which lost 1 base and 1 base, there was a span of 8 bases. Germline V lookup: CDR1 SGHTA, CDR2 FQGNSA. CDR3: CASSLGWGSNQPQHF. For the CDR3, the DNA is TGTGCCAGCAGCTTAGGGTGGGGCAGCAATCAGCCCCAGCATTTT.

This clone was recorded once. The V and J genes are TRBV29-1 and TRBJ2-1; 10 bases are a match to TRBD2. The V gene's germline CDR1 is SQVTM and CDR2 ANQGSEA. The CDR3 is 14 amino acids. Unmatched junction bases numbered 5, after V lost 6 bases and J lost 3 bases. Here the CDR3 reads CSVDTSGVYNEQFF. The DNA of the CDR3 is TGCAGCGTAGACACTAGCGGGGTCTACAATGAGCAGTTCTTC.

This chain uses TRBV18 with TRBJ1-3, with a weak D call TRBD1 (5 bases). The CDR3 is 14 residues long. The V end lost 4 bases, the J end lost 2 bases, and 9 bases lay between the germline ends. Germline loops: CDR1 KGHSH, CDR2 LQKENI. The CDR3 nucleotides read TGTGCCAGCTCACTCGAGGGACCTGGAAACACCATATATTTT. Translation: CASSLEGPGNTIYF.

The chain links TRBV11-2 to TRBJ2-7; D not resolved. This CDR3 has 13 amino acids. Germline V CDR1 and CDR2: SGHAT, FQNNGV. V was trimmed by 5 bases and J by 7 bases, leaving 15 bases between them. The CDR3 reads CASSITTTSEQYF. The CDR3, as DNA: TGTGCCAGCAGCATCACTACCACGAGTGAGCAGTACTTC.

This chain connects TRBV27 to TRBJ2-7; 10 bases are a match to TRBD2. Germline V CDR1 and CDR2: MNHEY, SMNVEV (reference sequence). Trimming took 6 bases from V and 1 from J; bases not matched to a gene: 6. This CDR3 is built from 15 residues. CDR3 sequence (DNA): TGTGCCAGCAGATATCTTAGCGGGGGGTCCTACGAGCAGTACTTC. Encoded protein: CASRYLSGGSYEQYF.

CDR3 nucleotides: TGTGCCTGGAATTTACAGGGGGGGAGCACAGATACGCAGTATTTT. Translating it yields CAWNLQGGSTDTQYF. This chain connects TRBV30 to TRBJ2-3, with D perhaps matching TRBD1 (8 bases). CDR1 and CDR2 (germline): GTSNPN, SVGIG (reference sequence). V lost 4 bases, J lost 0 bases, and 14 bases lay in between. This CDR3 has 15 amino acids. The full variable domain, in which reference TRBV30 and TRBJ2-3 provide the parts outside the CDR3, is SQTIHQWPATLVQPVGSPLSLECTVEGTSNPNLYWYRQAAGRGLQLLFYSVGIGQISSEVPQNLSASRPQDRQFILSSKKLLLSDSGFYLCAWNLQGGSTDTQYFGPGTRLTVL.

V gene TRBV28 combines with J gene TRBJ1-2; TRBD1 matches at 7 bases. The junction had 11 bases not matched to a gene; V was cut back by 6 bases and J by 1 base. The CDR3 totals 16 residues. Germline lookup yields CDR1 MDHEN and CDR2 SYDVKM. The CDR3 coding sequence is TGTGCCAGCAGCCTCGTACTAGGGGGCCTTAACTATGGCTACACCTTC. This encodes CASSLVLGGLNYGYTF.

The CDR3 is CASSLIPGTGIHEQYF. As DNA, the CDR3 is TGTGCCAGCAGTTTAATTCCCGGGACAGGGATCCACGAGCAGTACTTC. The rearrangement uses TRBV6-6 and TRBJ2-7; TRBD1 agrees at 9 bases. This CDR3 is 16 amino acids long. Germline V CDR1 and CDR2: MNHNY, SVGAGI (reference sequence). The trim removed 4 bases at V and 5 bases at J, leaving 12 bases unmatched.

The V gene is TRBV9, the J gene TRBJ1-4; a weak D match, TRBD1 (5 bases). The CDR3 runs 15 residues. CDR1 is SGDLS and CDR2 is YYNGEE in the germline V gene. The ends were cut back, 4 bases at V and 4 bases at J, with 14 bases in the middle. The chain's CDR3 is CASSSPGAGNEKLFF. For the CDR3, the DNA is TGTGCCAGCAGCTCCCCCGGGGCAGGTAATGAAAAACTGTTTTTT.

This clone has only one observation. The chain combines TRBV7-8 with TRBJ2-1; maybe TRBD2 (6 bases). Germline CDR1 is SGHVS and CDR2 is FQNEAQ. The V and J ends lost 4 bases and 3 bases respectively, with 16 bases between them. CDR3 size: 16 residues. CDR3 protein: CASSYRRLVGYNEQFF. For the CDR3, the DNA is TGTGCCAGCAGCTATCGACGACTAGTCGGCTACAATGAGCAGTTCTTC.

Worth noting for this clone: Different DNA sequences within this sample yield the same CDR3. This chain joins TRBV20-1 and TRBJ2-5, with D unclear. The CDR3 contains 11 residues. V was shortened by 6 bases and J by 4 bases, with 9 bases between the two germline ends. The germline gives CDR1 DFQATT, CDR2 SNEGSKA (reference sequence). The CDR3 coding sequence is TGCAGTGCCCCCCGAGGAGAGACCCAGTACTTC. Translating gives CSAPRGETQYF.

The V gene is TRBV10-2, the J gene TRBJ2-3; the D is unclear. Germline V gene sequence: CDR1 WSHSY, CDR2 SAAADI. V gave up 4 bases and J gave up 1 base, with 6 bases separating them. The length of the CDR3 is 13 residues. DNA of the CDR3: TGCGCCAGCAGTGCCCCAGGCACAGATACGCAGTATTTT. Protein: CASSAPGTDTQYF.

V usage is TRBV7-8 and J usage is TRBJ1-6, with a weak D call TRBD1 (5 bases). The CDR3 has 13 residues. The V gene lost 4 bases and the J gene lost 19 bases, with 20 bases spanning the gap. Germline-derived CDR1 and CDR2 are SGHVS and FQNEAQ. This chain's CDR3 is CASSWGGSQIVHF. The DNA of the CDR3 is TGTGCCAGCAGCTGGGGCGGATCGCAGATTGTACACTTT. The full variable domain, its missing parts supplied by reference TRBV7-8 and TRBJ1-6, is GAGVSQSPRYKVAKRGQDVALRCDPISGHVSLFWYQQALGQGPEFLTYFQNEAQLDKSGLPSDRFFAERPEGSVSTLKIQRTQQEDSAVYLCASSWGGSQIVHFGNGTRLTVT.

The V and J genes are TRBV18 and TRBJ1-4, with 11 bases that match TRBD1. This CDR3 is 15 amino acids long. Germline V gene lookup returns CDR1 KGHSH and CDR2 LQKENI. The V segment lost 9 bases and the J segment 2 bases; nucleotides outside the gene matches: 5. For the CDR3, the DNA is TGTGCCAGTTCCTGGACAGGGGGCACTAATGAAAAACTGTTTTTT. It yields the protein CASSWTGGTNEKLFF.